This entry lists 18 T cell receptor beta chains sequenced from one sample in a study of blood T cell repertoires in COVID-19. The assay was immunoSEQ multiplex PCR, and TCRdb's table has in-frame clones only and misses some. This sample has some 220,000 clones; around 80% occur once, and the top ten carry more than 9%. The specimen sequenced was peripheral blood. The receptor set was obtained from a man between 50 and 59 years old with active or convalescent COVID-19.

V is TRBV3-1 (or the pseudogene TRBV3-2) and J is TRBJ2-1; the match to TRBD1 covers 9 bases. The J segment lost 9 bases and the V segment lost 5 bases, leaving 14 bases of the junction unmatched. CDR1 is LGHDT and CDR2 is YNNKEL in the germline V gene (reference sequence). This CDR3 spans 16 amino acids. The CDR3 reads CASSSLPGQGSTEQFF. In DNA form, the CDR3 reads TGTGCCAGCAGCTCCCTCCCGGGACAGGGTTCTACTGAGCAGTTCTTC.

The chain is built from TRBV5-1 and TRBJ2-7; no clear D. Deletions cut 2 bases from V and 1 base from J, with 4 bases between. CDR3 length: 12 amino acids. Germline CDR1 and CDR2: SGHRS and YFSETQ. For the CDR3, the DNA is TGCGCCAGCAGCTTATCGTCCTACGAGCAGTACTTC. Protein: CASSLSSYEQYF. Looking up the rest from reference TRBV5-1 and TRBJ2-7 gives the full variable domain: KAGVTQTPRYLIKTRGQQVTLSCSPISGHRSVSWYQQTPGQGLQFLFEYFSETQRNKGNFPGRFSGRQFSNSRSEMNVSTLELGDSALYLCASSLSSYEQYFGPGTRLTVT.

The rearrangement uses TRBV19 and TRBJ2-2; maybe TRBD2 (5 bases). V was trimmed by 1 base and J by 4 bases, leaving 7 bases between them. From germline, CDR1 is LNHDA and CDR2 SQIVND (reference sequence). This CDR3 contains 14 residues. The CDR3 coding sequence is TGTGCCAGTAGTATAGGGGCGGGCACCGGGGAGCTGTTTTTT. This sequence encodes CASSIGAGTGELFF.

The J gene is TRBJ1-5, the V gene TRBV18; D is uncertain. Trimming took off 3 bases at V and 7 bases at J, with 16 bases between the two ends. The CDR3 covers 15 residues. The germline V gene has CDR1 KGHSH and CDR2 LQKENI. CDR3: CASSPGGPGMQPQHF. The CDR3 nucleotides read TGTGCCAGCTCACCCGGCGGTCCGGGAATGCAGCCCCAGCATTTT.

The rearrangement links TRBV9 to TRBJ1-1; D is unclear. This CDR3 comprises 14 residues. V was trimmed by 7 bases and J by 1 base, leaving 14 bases between them. The germline V gene encodes CDR1 SGDLS and CDR2 YYNGEE. CDR3 nucleotides: TGTGCCAGCTCCCGAGGATCAGAGAACACTGAAGCTTTCTTT. Protein product: CASSRGSENTEAFF. The entire variable domain, with the rest obtained from reference TRBV9 and TRBJ1-1, is as follows: DSGVTQTPKHLITATGQRVTLRCSPRSGDLSVYWYQQSLDQGLQFLIQYYNGEERAKGNILERFSAQQFPDLHSELNLSSLELGDSALYFCASSRGSENTEAFFGQGTRLTVV.

This chain uses TRBV7-8 with TRBJ2-1; 11 nucleotides align to TRBD2. V lost 1 base and J lost 9; bases outside the gene matches: 5. The germline CDR1 and CDR2 sequences are SGHVS and FQNEAQ. The CDR3 consists of 15 residues. The CDR3: CASSLDSGRGFEQFF. CDR3 DNA: TGTGCCAGCAGCTTAGATAGCGGGAGGGGATTTGAGCAGTTCTTC. Together with reference TRBV7-8 and TRBJ2-1, the CDR3 gives the full variable domain: GAGVSQSPRYKVAKRGQDVALRCDPISGHVSLFWYQQALGQGPEFLTYFQNEAQLDKSGLPSDRFFAERPEGSVSTLKIQRTQQEDSAVYLCASSLDSGRGFEQFFGPGTRLTVL.

In its sample, this clone was seen once. V and J are TRBV18 and TRBJ1-1; TRBD1 is a possible D gene (5 bases). CDR1 is KGHSH, CDR2 LQKENI, per germline. The CDR3 is 15 amino acids. V shed 0 bases and J shed 5 bases, with 13 bases lying between them. CDR3 sequence reads: CASSPPGLVWTEAFF. The CDR3 DNA reads TGTGCCAGCTCACCACCGGGGCTAGTGTGGACTGAAGCTTTCTTT.

V and J are TRBV14 and TRBJ2-7; 10 nucleotides match TRBD1. The CDR3 has 15 amino acids. Trimming cost V 5 bases and J 4 bases; bases outside gene matches: 8. Germline values: CDR1 SGHDN, CDR2 FVKESK. CDR3 loop: CASSTRDRGWYEQYF. The CDR3 coding sequence is TGTGCCAGCAGCACCCGGGACAGGGGCTGGTACGAGCAGTACTTC.

V usage is TRBV24-1 and J usage is TRBJ2-1, with 9 bases aligning to TRBD1. V dropped 2 bases and J dropped 7; count of bases not matched to a gene: 2. Germline V lookup: CDR1 KGHDR, CDR2 SFDVKD. This CDR3 has 14 amino acids. CDR3 nucleotide sequence: TGTGCCACCAGTGATTGGGACAGGGAGAATGAGCAGTTCTTC. Translating it yields CATSDWDRENEQFF.

V and J are TRBV6-2 or TRBV6-3 and TRBJ1-2, with D perhaps TRBD1 (6 bases). Trimming shortened V by 5 bases and J by 4 bases, and 11 bases separated the two germline ends. This CDR3 contains 13 residues. CDR1 is MNHEY, CDR2 SVGEGT, per germline. The CDR3 nucleotides are TGTGCCAGCAGTCAAGGACAGCTCTATGGCTACACCTTC. Amino acids: CASSQGQLYGYTF.

In its sample, this clone was seen once. The chain links TRBV4-3 to TRBJ1-2; D unclear. CDR1 is LGHNA, CDR2 YSLEER, per germline. Trimming removed 1 base at V and 2 bases at J, with 11 bases between. This CDR3 has 15 residues. As DNA, the CDR3 is TGCGCCAGCAGCCAAGGGAGGGTTGGGAACTATGGCTACACCTTC. Amino acids: CASSQGRVGNYGYTF.

This clone was counted between two and nine times. The J gene is TRBJ2-7, the V gene TRBV28, with TRBD2 matching 12 bases. Germline trimming cut 5 bases from V and 5 bases from J; bases unmatched to any gene: 4. The V gene's germline CDR1 is MDHEN and CDR2 SYDVKM. This CDR3 contains 14 residues. CDR3 bases: TGTGCCAGCAGTGTTACTAGCGGGAGGAACGAGCAGTACTTC. Its translation is CASSVTSGRNEQYF.

The rearrangement joins TRBV5-1 to TRBJ2-3, with 9 bases aligning to TRBD1. CDR3 length: 15 amino acids. Germline CDR1 and CDR2: SGHRS and YFSETQ. V trimming: 4 bases; J trimming: 7 bases; junction bases outside the gene matches: 10. The CDR3 DNA sequence: TGCGCCAGCAGCCCCGGGACAGGGAGTTGGTATACGCAGTATTTT. Residues: CASSPGTGSWYTQYF.

This sequence joins TRBV5-1 and TRBJ1-2, with 8 nucleotides matching TRBD1. From germline, CDR1 is SGHRS and CDR2 YFSETQ. With 3 bases clipped from V and 8 bases from J, the junction kept 18 bases outside the gene matches. The CDR3 covers 17 residues. CDR3 in DNA: TGCGCCAGCAGCTCGCAATCCGGGACAGGCCCTGGATTCGGCTACACCTTC. As protein: CASSSQSGTGPGFGYTF.

J is TRBJ1-1 and V is TRBV19, with D uncertain. V lost 7 bases and J 8 bases, leaving 11 bases between the germline ends. The CDR3 consists of 11 residues. The germline V gene encodes CDR1 LNHDA and CDR2 SQIVND (reference sequence). CDR3 protein: CASIHSAEAFF. The CDR3 coding sequence is TGTGCCAGTATCCACTCAGCGGAAGCTTTCTTT.

This chain links TRBV7-8 with TRBJ2-6; 9 positions agree with TRBD2. The CDR3 has 16 amino acids. The germline V gene has CDR1 SGHVS and CDR2 FQNEAQ. The V gene end was trimmed by 6 bases and the J gene end by 0 bases; junction bases not matched to a gene: 3. The CDR3 is CASRTSGSSGANVLTF. The CDR3 DNA follows: TGTGCCAGCAGGACTAGCGGAAGCTCTGGGGCCAACGTCCTGACTTTC.

This chain joins TRBV3-1 (or the pseudogene TRBV3-2) and TRBJ2-2; tentatively, D is TRBD2 (7 bases). In germline, CDR1 is LGHDT, CDR2 YNNKEL (reference sequence). Deletions cut 4 bases from V and 1 base from J, with 13 bases between. CDR3 length: 16 residues. For the CDR3, the DNA is TGTGCCAGCAGCCTTTGGGGGGGACAGAACACCGGGGAGCTGTTTTTT. It is translated as CASSLWGGQNTGELFF.

The V and J genes are TRBV19 and TRBJ1-5; no clear D. The V end lost 3 bases, the J end lost 4 bases, and 10 bases lay between the germline ends. The CDR3 contains 14 residues. Per the germline V gene, CDR1 is LNHDA and CDR2 is SQIVND (reference sequence). The chain's CDR3 is CASSISGENQPQHF. The CDR3 DNA is TGTGCCAGTAGTATTTCTGGAGAAAATCAGCCCCAGCATTTT. The whole variable domain, remainder taken from reference TRBV19 and TRBJ1-5, is DGGITQSPKYLFRKEGQNVTLSCEQNLNHDAMYWYRQDPGQGLRLIYYSQIVNDFQKGDIAEGYSVSREKKESFPLTVTSAQKNPTAFYLCASSISGENQPQHFGDGTRLSIL.